The 11 T cell receptor beta chains in this list originate from one sample, sequenced in a study of T cells expressing NK-cell markers. From the 5' RACE reads, TCRdb lists one entry per CDR3 protein and no DNA. Across over 120,000 distinct CDR3 sequences, the top ten clones capture 12% of the sample. The sequencing input was blood T cells: a sorted CD56 or NKG2C T cell subset, CD4+ or CD8+ T cells, or bulk PBMC T cells (not recorded which). These receptors came from a man younger than 35 in good health.

CDR3 residues: CASKGPHEEQFF. The chain joins TRBV19 to TRBJ2-1. CDR3 length: 12 residues. Germline V gene lookup returns CDR1 LNHDA and CDR2 SQIVND (reference sequence).

The chain joins TRBV7-2 to TRBJ2-4; TCRdb selects TRBD2, and the lack of DNA leaves this call unchecked. The CDR3 extends over 14 amino acids. Germline loops: CDR1 SGHTA, CDR2 FQGNSA. The CDR3: CASSFPSRENIQYF.

V is TRBV28 and J is TRBJ2-6; TCRdb returns TRBD1, unconfirmable since there is no DNA. Germline loops: CDR1 MDHEN, CDR2 SYDVKM. The CDR3 totals 14 residues. The CDR3 region is CASSPPREANVLTF. Using reference TRBV28 and TRBJ2-6 for the parts outside the CDR3, the full variable domain is DVKVTQSSRYLVKRTGEKVFLECVQDMDHENMFWYRQDPGLGLRLIYFSYDVKMKEKGDIPEGYSVSREKKERFSLILESASTNQTSMYLCASSPPREANVLTFGAGSRLTVL.

J is TRBJ2-1 and V is TRBV6-1. Germline assignment: CDR1 MNHNS and CDR2 SASEGT. The CDR3 runs to 14 residues. CDR3 loop: CASRKTLFHNEQFF.

The genes are TRBV6-5 and TRBJ2-2; TCRdb gives TRBD2 as the D gene, but with no DNA this cannot be confirmed. The germline CDR1 and CDR2 sequences are MNHEY and SVGAGI. This CDR3 is built from 17 residues. CDR3 region: CASSYSAWQGVTGELFF.

V and J are TRBV4-3 and TRBJ2-1; TCRdb outputs TRBD2, but without DNA this stays unchecked. In germline, CDR1 is LGHNA, CDR2 YSLEER. The CDR3 totals 15 residues. CDR3 in amino acids: CASSAGTSGSNEQFF.

The chain recombines TRBV6-2 or TRBV6-3 with TRBJ1-2. Germline values: CDR1 MNHEY, CDR2 SVGEGT. The CDR3 runs 13 residues. The CDR3 is CASSYGFQYGYTF.

The chain uses TRBV29-1 and TRBJ2-3. The germline V gene encodes CDR1 SQVTM and CDR2 ANQGSEA. The CDR3 consists of 16 residues. The CDR3 is CSVEERLGTSTDTQYF.

V and J are TRBV29-1 and TRBJ2-2; TCRdb's D call of TRBD2 is untestable without DNA. Germline V gene data show CDR1 as SQVTM and CDR2 as ANQGSEA. The CDR3 loop spans 16 amino acids. CDR3 loop: CSVDGGPPLNTGELFF.

The chain carries TRBV6-5 and TRBJ2-7. This CDR3 comprises 11 residues. The germline V gene has CDR1 MNHEY and CDR2 SVGAGI. CDR3 amino acids: CASGEGYEQYF.

The chain carries TRBV6-2 or TRBV6-3 and TRBJ1-1; no DNA is available, so the TRBD1 call from TCRdb remains unchecked. The CDR3 has 14 residues. The germline gives CDR1 MNHEY, CDR2 SVGEGT. Here the CDR3 reads CASSYSGQGYEAFF.